This T cell receptor (beta chain) was recovered during a study of blood T cell repertoires in COVID-19. Only a few counts were recorded for this clone. Here immunoSEQ multiplex PCR was the method, and the copy in TCRdb shows in-frame clones only, minus some. The sample lists over 250,000 clones; approximately 90% were seen once. J gave up 5 bases and V 4 bases, and 10 bases lay outside the gene matches. Germline assignment: CDR1 KGHDR and CDR2 SFDVKD. The CDR3 spans 17 residues. V and J are TRBV24-1 and TRBJ1-5; 10 bases fit TRBD1. This sequence was found in a man aged 40-49 years who had recovered from COVID-19. Sequenced sample: PBMCs or T cells enriched from blood (not recorded which). This CDR3 is CATSERTGGWSHQPQHF. The CDR3 bases are TGTGCCACCAGTGAGCGGACAGGGGGATGGAGCCATCAGCCCCAGCATTTT.